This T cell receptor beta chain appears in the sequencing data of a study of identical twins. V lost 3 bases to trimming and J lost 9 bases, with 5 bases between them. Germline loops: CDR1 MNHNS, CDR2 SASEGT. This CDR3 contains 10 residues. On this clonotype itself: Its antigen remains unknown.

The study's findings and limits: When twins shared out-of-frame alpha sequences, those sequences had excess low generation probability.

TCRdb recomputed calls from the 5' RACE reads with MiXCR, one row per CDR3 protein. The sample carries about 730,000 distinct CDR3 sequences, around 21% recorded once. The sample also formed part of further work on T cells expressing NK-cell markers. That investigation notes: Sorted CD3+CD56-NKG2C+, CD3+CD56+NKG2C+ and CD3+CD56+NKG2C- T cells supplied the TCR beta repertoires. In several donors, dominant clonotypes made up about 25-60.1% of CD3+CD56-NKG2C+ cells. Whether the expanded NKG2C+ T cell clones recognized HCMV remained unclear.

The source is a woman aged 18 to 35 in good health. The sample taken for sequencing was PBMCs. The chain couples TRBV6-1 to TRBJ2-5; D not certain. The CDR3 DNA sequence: TGTGCCAGCAGTGAGCCCGCCCAGTACTTC. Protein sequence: CASSEPAQYF.